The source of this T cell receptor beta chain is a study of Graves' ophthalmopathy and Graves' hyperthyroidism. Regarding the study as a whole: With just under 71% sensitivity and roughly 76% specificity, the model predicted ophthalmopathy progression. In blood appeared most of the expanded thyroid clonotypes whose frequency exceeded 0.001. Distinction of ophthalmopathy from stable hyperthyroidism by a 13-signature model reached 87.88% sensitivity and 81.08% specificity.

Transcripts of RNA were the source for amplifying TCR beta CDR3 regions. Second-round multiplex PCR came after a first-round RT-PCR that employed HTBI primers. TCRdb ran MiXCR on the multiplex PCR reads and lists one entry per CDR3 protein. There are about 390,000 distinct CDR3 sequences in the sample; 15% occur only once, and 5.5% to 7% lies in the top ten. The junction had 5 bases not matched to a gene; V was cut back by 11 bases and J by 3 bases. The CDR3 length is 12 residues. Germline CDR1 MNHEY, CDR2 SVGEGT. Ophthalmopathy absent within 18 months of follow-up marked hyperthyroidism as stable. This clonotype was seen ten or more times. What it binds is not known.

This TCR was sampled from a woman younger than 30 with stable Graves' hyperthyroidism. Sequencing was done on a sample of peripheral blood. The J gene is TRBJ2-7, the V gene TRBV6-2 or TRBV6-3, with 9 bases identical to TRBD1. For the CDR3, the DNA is TGTGCCTGCCGGGACAGGGACTACGAGCAGTACTTC. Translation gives CACRDRDYEQYF.